These 28 T cell receptor beta chains were all obtained from the same sample, sequenced in a study of control samples from healthy donors and cancer patients. Sequencing used immunoSEQ multiplex PCR; TCRdb keeps in-frame clones, though not all of them. The data contain roughly 450,000 clones, 80% to 95% of them singletons. The sequenced sample was PBMCs. These receptors all come from a man in his forties or fifties with head and neck cancer.

This chain uses TRBV19 with TRBJ2-2; D is possibly TRBD2 (5 bases). CDR3 length: 16 amino acids. V lost 3 bases and J 5 bases, leaving 16 bases between the germline ends. Per germline, CDR1 LNHDA and CDR2 SQIVND (reference sequence). CDR3 sequence (DNA): TGTGCCAGTAGTATCCTCCCTACTAGTAGTACCGGGGAGCTGTTTTTT. Its protein is CASSILPTSSTGELFF.

The chain's CDR3 is CASNQQGEGGELFF. The CDR3 DNA sequence: TGTGCCAGCAACCAACAGGGGGAGGGCGGGGAGCTGTTTTTT. This rearrangement joins TRBV27 to TRBJ2-2; D is possibly TRBD1 (8 bases). In germline, CDR1 is MNHEY, CDR2 SMNVEV (reference sequence). This CDR3 contains 14 residues. With 7 bases removed from V and 7 bases from J, the gap between germline ends came to 16 bases.

The chain joins TRBV9 to TRBJ2-3, with 14 bases that match TRBD2. Germline assignment: CDR1 SGDLS and CDR2 YYNGEE. With V trimmed by 4 bases and J by 1 base, 2 bases remained unmatched. The CDR3 sequence is 16 residues long. DNA of the CDR3: TGTGCCAGCAGCCAGGGACTAGCGGGGGGCACAGATACGCAGTATTTT. This translates into CASSQGLAGGTDTQYF.

V and J are TRBV7-2 and TRBJ1-4, with TRBD1 as a possible D gene (6 bases). Trimming removed 1 base from V and 8 bases from J, with 14 bases in between. This CDR3 spans 15 amino acids. The germline V gene has CDR1 SGHTA and CDR2 FQGNSA. The CDR3 DNA reads TGTGCCAGCAGCTTAGGACGGGGGGCCTGGGAAAAACTGTTTTTT. Translation gives CASSLGRGAWEKLFF.

The chain couples TRBV10-3 to TRBJ2-6; 8 positions agree with TRBD1. Germline V gene data show CDR1 as ENHRY and CDR2 as SYGVKD. The CDR3 runs 17 residues. J was trimmed by 2 bases and V by 7 bases; bases with no gene match: 10. The CDR3 spells CAITGQGFSAGANVLTF. For the CDR3, the DNA is TGTGCCATCACCGGACAGGGTTTTTCGGCTGGGGCCAACGTCCTGACTTTC.

In its sample, this clone was seen once. The gene calls are TRBV4-1 and TRBJ1-2; D gene uncertain. This CDR3 has 15 amino acids. V gave up 3 bases and J gave up 3 bases, with 14 bases separating them. Germline V CDR1 and CDR2: MGHRA, YSYEKL. The CDR3 protein is CASSHAGRRDYGYTF. The CDR3 bases are TGCGCCAGCAGCCACGCGGGGAGGCGCGACTATGGCTACACCTTC.

In nucleotides, the CDR3 is TGTGCCATTCCAGTGCGGGGGACCACCGGGGAGCTGTTTTTT. Protein sequence: CAIPVRGTTGELFF. The chain joins TRBV28 to TRBJ2-2; 7 bases map to TRBD2. Germline loops: CDR1 MDHEN, CDR2 SYDVKM. There are 14 residues in the CDR3. The junction had 9 bases not matched to a gene; V was cut back by 10 bases and J by 4 bases.

This clone was detected a few times. The chain recombines TRBV2 with TRBJ1-4; TRBD1 might be the D (5 bases). The length of the CDR3 is 15 residues. The V and J ends lost 7 bases and 5 bases respectively, with 17 bases between them. Germline lookup yields CDR1 SNHLY and CDR2 FYNNEI. CDR3: CASKKGPNRNEKLFF. CDR3 sequence (DNA): TGTGCCAGCAAGAAGGGACCCAATAGGAATGAAAAACTGTTTTTT.

This chain links TRBV6-1 with TRBJ1-1; D remains ambiguous. The CDR3 has 15 amino acids. Germline CDR1 MNHNS, CDR2 SASEGT. V was shortened by 1 base and J by 7 bases, with 16 bases between the two germline ends. CDR3 sequence (DNA): TGTGCCAGCAGTGAAGGGAGGGTTGGAAATGTTGAAGCTTTCTTT. This gives the protein CASSEGRVGNVEAFF.

V and J are TRBV18 and TRBJ1-3, with unresolved D. The CDR3 extends over 17 amino acids. V lost 3 bases and J 0 bases, leaving 15 bases between the germline ends. The germline gives CDR1 KGHSH, CDR2 LQKENI. The CDR3 region has the DNA TGTGCCAGCTCACCTGACTTGTTACTAAGCTCTGGAAACACCATATATTTT. This encodes CASSPDLLLSSGNTIYF. Full variable domain (missing parts from reference TRBV18 and TRBJ1-3): NAGVMQNPRHLVRRRGQEARLRCSPMKGHSHVYWYRQLPEEGLKFMVYLQKENIIDESGMPKERFSAEFPKEGPSILRIQQVVRGDSAAYFCASSPDLLLSSGNTIYFGEGSWLTVV.

In DNA, the CDR3 is TGTGCCAGCAGTCCGTGGGACCCGGACAGGAGCAATGAGCAGTTCTTC. It specifies CASSPWDPDRSNEQFF. The chain carries TRBV27 and TRBJ2-1, with 7 bases identical to TRBD1. V was pared by 5 bases and J by 6 bases, with 13 bases of the junction left unmatched. This CDR3 is 16 amino acids long. CDR1 is MNHEY and CDR2 is SMNVEV in the germline V gene (reference sequence).

This chain connects TRBV30 to TRBJ1-2, with a tentative D call TRBD1 (5 bases). This CDR3 spans 13 amino acids. Germline V gene data show CDR1 as GTSNPN and CDR2 as SVGIG (reference sequence). Trimming removed 4 bases from V and 6 bases from J, with 15 bases in between. For the CDR3, the DNA is TGTGCCTGGAAAGAGACAGCCTGGGATGGCTACACCTTC. Encoded protein: CAWKETAWDGYTF.

V and J are TRBV6-5 and TRBJ2-5; possibly TRBD1 or TRBD2 for D (6 bases each). This CDR3 is built from 13 residues. The germline CDR1 and CDR2 sequences are MNHEY and SVGAGI. V shed 7 bases and J shed 5 bases, with 14 bases lying between them. CDR3 protein: CASNRVRGETQYF. In nucleotides, the CDR3 is TGTGCCAGCAACAGGGTGCGGGGTGAGACCCAGTACTTC.

V and J are TRBV19 and TRBJ1-5; D is ambiguous. Germline V gene sequence: CDR1 LNHDA, CDR2 SQIVND (reference sequence). The CDR3 runs 14 residues. Trimming took off 7 bases at V and 7 bases at J, with 17 bases between the two ends. The CDR3 coding sequence is TGTGCCAGTACCCCCCACGGGAACCTACAGCCCCAGCATTTT. This gives the protein CASTPHGNLQPQHF.

The chain couples TRBV5-6 to TRBJ2-7; 7 nucleotides line up with TRBD2. Germline V gene sequence: CDR1 SGHDT, CDR2 YYEEEE. The V segment lost 4 bases and the J segment 2 bases; nucleotides outside the gene matches: 15. The CDR3 spans 17 residues. This CDR3 reads CASSPVPGGPRTYEQYF. The CDR3 bases are TGTGCCAGCAGCCCCGTCCCGGGAGGCCCTAGGACCTACGAGCAGTACTTC.

The chain combines TRBV6-5 with TRBJ1-2, with TRBD1 as a possible D gene (6 bases). Trimming took 4 bases from V and 5 from J, leaving 17 bases between them. In germline, CDR1 is MNHEY, CDR2 SVGAGI. CDR3 length: 15 amino acids. The CDR3 DNA reads TGTGCCAGCAGTTTCACCGGGACAAGCAATTATGGCTACACCTTC. This sequence encodes CASSFTGTSNYGYTF.

This sequence joins TRBV6-4 and TRBJ2-2; D may correspond to TRBD1 or TRBD2 (5 bases each). This CDR3 region has 14 residues. The V end was cut by 4 bases, the J end by 3 bases, with 9 bases between. Germline lookup yields CDR1 MRHNA and CDR2 SNTAGT. Here the CDR3 DNA reads TGTGCCAGCAGTGCGTTGGGGGACACCGGGGAGCTGTTTTTT. Protein product: CASSALGDTGELFF.

V gene TRBV13 combines with J gene TRBJ1-3; weak D call: TRBD1 (5 bases). Germline V lookup: CDR1 PRHDT, CDR2 FYEKMQ (reference sequence). The CDR3 totals 15 residues. V was cut by 3 bases and J by 4 bases, with 13 bases left in between. In nucleotides, the CDR3 is TGTGCCAGCAGCTTCTTCCAGGGCGCCGGAAACACCATATATTTT. Translating gives CASSFFQGAGNTIYF.

This chain links TRBV5-1 with TRBJ2-7, with D perhaps matching TRBD1 (8 bases). V dropped 4 bases and J dropped 2 bases, with 16 bases sitting between them. This CDR3 contains 15 residues. Germline V gene data show CDR1 as SGHRS and CDR2 as YFSETQ. The CDR3 reads CASSQRQGTTYEQYF. In nucleotides, the CDR3 is TGCGCCAGCAGCCAACGACAGGGGACTACCTACGAGCAGTACTTC.

This clone is a singleton in its sample. The V and J genes are TRBV2 and TRBJ1-4; 7 nucleotides agree with TRBD1. Germline CDR1 reads SNHLY; CDR2 reads FYNNEI. V lost 7 bases to trimming and J lost 4 bases; unmatched junction nucleotides: 15. The CDR3 sequence is 17 residues long. CDR3 amino acids: CASTRQGQGSINEKLFF. The CDR3 nucleotides read TGTGCCAGCACCCGACAGGGACAAGGGTCTATTAATGAAAAACTGTTTTTT.

As DNA, the CDR3 is TGCGCCAGCAGCCAAGAAAGGACTGGGGCCAACGTCCTGACTTTC. Protein product: CASSQERTGANVLTF. This chain links TRBV4-1 with TRBJ2-6; D is undetermined. CDR1 and CDR2 from the germline V gene are MGHRA and YSYEKL. The CDR3 runs to 15 residues. The V end was cut by 0 bases, the J end by 2 bases, with 5 bases between.

The chain links TRBV6-6 to TRBJ2-7; D is perhaps TRBD1 (6 bases). V was shortened by 6 bases and J by 2 bases, with 23 bases between the two germline ends. Germline V gene data show CDR1 as MNHNY and CDR2 as SVGAGI (reference sequence). The CDR3 is made up of 17 amino acids. The CDR3 nucleotides read TGTGCCAGCAGCCGAGGGACAACCAAAGGGGATACCTACGAGCAGTACTTC. Translating it yields CASSRGTTKGDTYEQYF.

The chain combines TRBV5-5 with TRBJ2-3, with D maybe TRBD1 (5 bases). In germline, CDR1 is SGHKS, CDR2 YYEKEE (reference sequence). CDR3 size: 13 residues. V lost 4 bases and J lost 3, with 9 bases in between. This CDR3 reads CASSLPGTDTQYF. The CDR3 nucleotides read TGTGCCAGCAGCCTCCCAGGGACAGATACGCAGTATTTT.

Remarks on this clone: Other DNA sequences from this sample encode an identical CDR3 as well. Here the CDR3 DNA reads TGCAGTGCTGGGGGTTACGAGCAGTACTTC. Encoded protein: CSAGGYEQYF. The chain carries TRBV20-1 and TRBJ2-7; D assignment may be TRBD1 or TRBD2 (5 bases each). The CDR3 has 10 amino acids. V gave up 5 bases and J gave up 4 bases, with 6 bases separating them. CDR1 DFQATT and CDR2 SNEGSKA come from the germline V gene (reference sequence).

This rearrangement joins TRBV27 to TRBJ1-4; no definite D call. Germline V lookup: CDR1 MNHEY, CDR2 SMNVEV (reference sequence). The CDR3 has 15 residues. The V end lost 5 bases, the J end lost 0 bases, and 10 bases lay between the germline ends. The CDR3 sequence is CASSSISATNEKLFF. DNA of the CDR3: TGTGCCAGCAGTAGCATCAGTGCAACTAATGAAAAACTGTTTTTT. Full variable domain (remainder filled in from reference TRBV27 and TRBJ1-4): EAQVTQNPRYLITVTGKKLTVTCSQNMNHEYMSWYRQDPGLGLRQIYYSMNVEVTDKGDVPEGYKVSRKEKRNFPLILESPSPNQTSLYFCASSSISATNEKLFFGSGTQLSVL.

This rearrangement joins TRBV27 to TRBJ1-4; maybe TRBD1 (6 bases). The length of the CDR3 is 17 residues. V lost 5 bases and J 5 bases, leaving 21 bases between the germline ends. Germline V lookup: CDR1 MNHEY, CDR2 SMNVEV (reference sequence). CDR3 sequence: CASSPTGTRLLNEKLFF. In DNA, the CDR3 is TGTGCCAGCAGTCCCACCGGGACAAGACTTCTCAATGAAAAACTGTTTTTT.

The V and J genes are TRBV4-2 and TRBJ2-1; 9 nucleotides agree with TRBD2. Germline V lookup: CDR1 LGHNA, CDR2 YNFKEQ. The CDR3 extends over 18 amino acids. With 3 bases clipped from V and 4 bases from J, the junction kept 13 bases outside the gene matches. Here the CDR3 reads CASSHGTLTSGFYNEQFF. CDR3 nucleotide sequence: TGTGCCAGCAGCCATGGGACCCTGACTAGCGGATTTTACAATGAGCAGTTCTTC.

This chain joins TRBV6-6 and TRBJ1-2, with 8 bases lining up with TRBD1. Germline-derived CDR1 and CDR2 are MNHNY and SVGAGI (reference sequence). V shed 5 bases and J 1 base; nucleotides not matched to a gene: 12. There are 17 residues in the CDR3. This CDR3 reads CASSPFEQGGGNYGYTF. The CDR3 DNA sequence: TGTGCCAGCAGTCCCTTCGAACAGGGGGGAGGTAACTATGGCTACACCTTC.